This T cell receptor beta chain was sequenced for a study of blood T cells in healthy people across ages. This clonotype was detected only a few times. Its matching antigen is unknown. General study findings and limits: It was the long-lived donors that had more naive CD4+ cells and higher diversity than aged donors. Unsorted PBMC input precluded a conclusive naive versus antigen-experienced comparison.

Together with a sample-barcoded 5' primer, a J-beta primer mix was included in a second PCR lasting about 6 to 11 cycles. Each of the samples gave a minimum of 2.5 million paired-end reads that contained CDR3. Each CDR3 protein is one row after TCRdb ran MiXCR on the 5' RACE reads. In the table there are 850,000 to 1,100,000 distinct CDR3 sequences, around two fifths of which are singletons. Germline V gene sequence: CDR1 MNHNY, CDR2 SVGAGI (reference sequence). This CDR3 spans 13 amino acids. V lost 2 bases to trimming and J lost 6 bases; unmatched junction nucleotides: 3. The V call is TRBV6-6, the J call TRBJ2-7, with TRBD1 identical over 8 bases. Source material: blood. This TCR was recovered from a man aged 18 to 30 in good health. CDR3 region: CASSYGTGREQYF. CDR3 coding DNA: TGTGCCAGCAGTTACGGGACAGGCCGCGAGCAGTACTTC.